The 5 T cell receptor beta chains below come from one sample, sequenced in a study of siplizumab effects on memory and regulatory T cells. TCRdb keeps only in-frame clones here, not all; method: immunoSEQ multiplex PCR. The sample lists 90,000 to 110,000 clones, about 92% seen once, with 0.32% in the top ten. The sequencing input was CD4+ T cells sorted from blood. The receptors were sampled from a human donor in good health.

This clone was observed a single time. The chain recombines TRBV7-2 with TRBJ1-2; no definite D call. Germline CDR1 SGHTA, CDR2 FQGNSA. The germline V and J ends were trimmed by 1 base and 5 bases, with 17 bases remaining between them. The CDR3 has 16 residues. CDR3 in amino acids: CASSLEPPGSGYGYTF. The CDR3 DNA follows: TGTGCCAGCAGCTTAGAGCCTCCAGGTTCGGGATATGGCTACACCTTC. Filled out from reference TRBV7-2 and TRBJ1-2, the complete variable domain reads GAGVSQSPSNKVTEKGKDVELRCDPISGHTALYWYRQSLGQGLEFLIYFQGNSAPDKSGLPSDRFSAERTGGSVSTLTIQRTQQEDSAVYLCASSLEPPGSGYGYTFGSGTRLTVV.

Points on this clone: At one boundary the junction diverges from the germline segment, which might be a read error. The V gene is TRBV7-7, the J gene TRBJ2-5; D is possibly TRBD2 (7 bases). Germline V gene data show CDR1 as SSHAT and CDR2 as FNYEAQ (reference sequence). The CDR3 runs to 14 residues. CDR3 sequence: CASSRGRGQETQYF. The CDR3 DNA follows: TGTGCTAGCAGCCGGGGGAGGGGGCAAGAGACCCAGTACTTC.

V gene TRBV6-6 combines with J gene TRBJ1-5; 8 bases are a match to TRBD1. CDR3 length: 14 amino acids. Germline V gene data show CDR1 as MNHNY and CDR2 as SVGAGI (reference sequence). V shed 6 bases, J shed 5 bases, and the junction held 6 bases outside the gene matches. The CDR3 region has the DNA TGTGCCAGCAGCCTGACAGGGGCCGATCAGCCCCAGCATTTT. Translation: CASSLTGADQPQHF.

This chain uses TRBV2 with TRBJ1-1; D gene uncertain. Germline CDR1 and CDR2: SNHLY and FYNNEI. Trimming left V 11 bases short and J 0 bases short, with 13 bases between. The length of the CDR3 is 13 residues. CDR3 amino acids: CALARGVNTEAFF. In nucleotides, the CDR3 is TGTGCCCTCGCCCGGGGTGTGAACACTGAAGCTTTCTTT.

The chain uses TRBV5-1 and TRBJ2-2; perhaps D is TRBD1 or TRBD2 (5 bases each). Germline CDR1 reads SGHRS; CDR2 reads YFSETQ. The CDR3 spans 16 residues. The germline V and J ends were trimmed by 3 bases and 1 base, with 13 bases remaining between them. CDR3 bases: TGCGCCAGCAGCTCCCGGGGCCTGGGGAACACCGGGGAGCTGTTTTTT. It codes for CASSSRGLGNTGELFF.